This is a list of T cell receptor beta chains from one sample in a study of T cells in Graves' hyperthyroidism and ophthalmopathy. TCRdb re-called the multiplex PCR reads through MiXCR, storing one row per CDR3 protein. The sample records about 620,000 distinct CDR3 sequences, roughly 15% being singletons. Material for sequencing was blood. The receptor set was obtained from a woman between 25 and 40 years old with Graves' hyperthyroidism. The CDR3 runs from the conserved cysteine through the conserved F or W. Fields, in order: D gene, clone size, V gene, J gene, CDR3 length, CDR3 DNA, CDR3 protein. A D gene is named only where the DNA matches it firmly. Size values are once, few and many counts, or a class for expanded clones, and some rows have none.

d_call: .
clone_size: .
v_call: TRBV6-5
j_call: TRBJ1-6
cdr3_length: 16
cdr3_nt: TGTGCCAGCAGTTACTCCAGCGGCGGCGCGAATTCACCCCTCCACTTT
cdr3_aa: CASSYSSGGANSPLHF

d_call: TRBD1
clone_size: .
v_call: TRBV6-1
j_call: TRBJ1-1
cdr3_length: 14
cdr3_nt: TGTGCCAGCAGTCGCGGGACAGGGGGCACTGAAGCTTTCTTT
cdr3_aa: CASSRGTGGTEAFF

d_call: .
clone_size: few
v_call: TRBV28
j_call: TRBJ1-4
cdr3_length: 16
cdr3_nt: TGTGCCAGCAGTTTCGGCCCCCTAGCAACTAATGAAAAACTGTTTTTT
cdr3_aa: CASSFGPLATNEKLFF

d_call: .
clone_size: .
v_call: TRBV27
j_call: TRBJ2-3
cdr3_length: 12
cdr3_nt: TGTGCCAGCAGACGACAGACAGATACGCAGTATTTT
cdr3_aa: CASRRQTDTQYF

d_call: TRBD2
clone_size: many
v_call: TRBV7-8
j_call: TRBJ2-7
cdr3_length: 16
cdr3_nt: TGTGCCAGCAGCTTAGGCGGGAGGGGGATCTCCTACGAGCAGTACTTC
cdr3_aa: CASSLGGRGISYEQYF

d_call: .
clone_size: .
v_call: TRBV4-1
j_call: TRBJ1-2
cdr3_length: 16
cdr3_nt: TGCGCCAGCAGCCCCACCCCCCCAGACTTTACGCGTGGCTACACCTTC
cdr3_aa: CASSPTPPDFTRGYTF

d_call: .
clone_size: few
v_call: TRBV5-1
j_call: TRBJ2-5
cdr3_length: 14
cdr3_nt: TGCGCCAGCAGCTTGGCAGGGACGTTATGGGCCCAGTACTTC
cdr3_aa: CASSLAGTLWAQYF

d_call: .
clone_size: many
v_call: TRBV10-3
j_call: TRBJ2-3
cdr3_length: 13
cdr3_nt: TGTGCCATCAGTGAGCCTCTCACAGATACGCAGTATTTT
cdr3_aa: CAISEPLTDTQYF

d_call: .
clone_size: .
v_call: TRBV28
j_call: TRBJ2-2
cdr3_length: 13
cdr3_nt: TGTGCCAGCAGTGCAGGCTACACCGGGGAGCTGTTTTTT
cdr3_aa: CASSAGYTGELFF

d_call: TRBD1
clone_size: .
v_call: TRBV7-2
j_call: TRBJ1-2
cdr3_length: 13
cdr3_nt: TGTGCCAGCAGGCAGGGACAGAACTATGGCTACACCTTC
cdr3_aa: CASRQGQNYGYTF

d_call: .
clone_size: few
v_call: TRBV20-1
j_call: TRBJ1-4
cdr3_length: 16
cdr3_nt: TGCAGTGCTAGAGATCCCGTAGCACAGATGAATGAAAAACTGTTTTTT
cdr3_aa: CSARDPVAQMNEKLFF

d_call: .
clone_size: .
v_call: TRBV29-1
j_call: TRBJ1-4
cdr3_length: 13
cdr3_nt: TGCAGCGTTGCCAGGGGAGGATCCGAAAAACTGTTTTTT
cdr3_aa: CSVARGGSEKLFF

d_call: .
clone_size: many
v_call: TRBV6-2/TRBV6-3
j_call: TRBJ2-2
cdr3_length: 13
cdr3_nt: TGTGCCAGCACCCGGGGCAAGGTTGGGGAGCTGTTTTTT
cdr3_aa: CASTRGKVGELFF

d_call: TRBD2
clone_size: many
v_call: TRBV7-2
j_call: TRBJ2-1
cdr3_length: 16
cdr3_nt: TGTGCCAGCAGCTTAGTATCGGGAGGGCCAGACAATGAGCAGTTCTTC
cdr3_aa: CASSLVSGGPDNEQFF

d_call: TRBD2
clone_size: .
v_call: TRBV13
j_call: TRBJ2-7
cdr3_length: 16
cdr3_nt: TGTGCCAGCAGCTCCGGGACTAGCGGGATTAGGTGGGAGCAGTACTTC
cdr3_aa: CASSSGTSGIRWEQYF

d_call: .
clone_size: few
v_call: TRBV20-1
j_call: TRBJ2-1
cdr3_length: 14
cdr3_nt: TGCAGTGCTAGAGATAGTGGGGGGTGGAATGAGCAGTTCTTC
cdr3_aa: CSARDSGGWNEQFF

d_call: TRBD1
clone_size: many
v_call: TRBV28
j_call: TRBJ1-1
cdr3_length: 15
cdr3_nt: TGTGCCAGCAGTTTAGCGGGACAGTTGAACACTGAAGCTTTCTTT
cdr3_aa: CASSLAGQLNTEAFF

d_call: .
clone_size: many
v_call: TRBV28
j_call: TRBJ2-2
cdr3_length: 13
cdr3_nt: TGTGCCAGCAGTAGGGCCTACACCGGGGAGCTGTTTTTT
cdr3_aa: CASSRAYTGELFF

d_call: .
clone_size: .
v_call: TRBV10-3
j_call: TRBJ2-7
cdr3_length: 14
cdr3_nt: TGTGCCATCAGTGGGTCGGTTTCGGGTGGCGAGCAGTACTTC
cdr3_aa: CAISGSVSGGEQYF

d_call: .
clone_size: few
v_call: TRBV20-1
j_call: TRBJ2-7
cdr3_length: 15
cdr3_nt: TGCAGTGCTAGTAAAGGCAGGGTGGGCTCCTACGAGCAGTACTTC
cdr3_aa: CSASKGRVGSYEQYF

d_call: TRBD2
clone_size: few
v_call: TRBV5-1
j_call: TRBJ2-1
cdr3_length: 16
cdr3_nt: TGCGCCAGCAGCAGGGCAGGGACTAACCCTCTCGTTGAGCAGTTCTTC
cdr3_aa: CASSRAGTNPLVEQFF

d_call: .
clone_size: many
v_call: TRBV20-1
j_call: TRBJ1-2
cdr3_length: 12
cdr3_nt: TGCAGTGCTAGAGGAGGGTTCGGAGGCTACACCTTC
cdr3_aa: CSARGGFGGYTF

d_call: .
clone_size: many
v_call: TRBV28
j_call: TRBJ2-7
cdr3_length: 15
cdr3_nt: TGTGCCAGCAGTTTGGCCGTCTTAGTTGCCTACGAGCAGTACTTC
cdr3_aa: CASSLAVLVAYEQYF

d_call: TRBD2
clone_size: .
v_call: TRBV20-1
j_call: TRBJ2-3
cdr3_length: 15
cdr3_nt: TGCAGTGCTGGGCCGACTAGCGGGACTACAGATACGCAGTATTTT
cdr3_aa: CSAGPTSGTTDTQYF

d_call: .
clone_size: many
v_call: TRBV28
j_call: TRBJ1-5
cdr3_length: 14
cdr3_nt: TGTGCCAGCAGTTTTGAGGGGGGTGATCAGCCCCAGCATTTT
cdr3_aa: CASSFEGGDQPQHF

d_call: .
clone_size: many
v_call: TRBV11-2
j_call: TRBJ2-3
cdr3_length: 14
cdr3_nt: TGTGCCAGCAGCCGAGAAGGGGGGACAGATACGCAGTATTTT
cdr3_aa: CASSREGGTDTQYF

d_call: TRBD2
clone_size: once
v_call: TRBV10-3
j_call: TRBJ2-7
cdr3_length: 16
cdr3_nt: TGTGCCATCAGTGAGACGGGCCAGCGGGGTCCCTACGAGCAGTACTTC
cdr3_aa: CAISETGQRGPYEQYF

d_call: TRBD2
clone_size: many
v_call: TRBV28
j_call: TRBJ2-1
cdr3_length: 17
cdr3_nt: TGTGCCAGCAGTTTATCCCCCGCTAGCGGGCCTTACAATGAGCAGTTCTTC
cdr3_aa: CASSLSPASGPYNEQFF

d_call: .
clone_size: many
v_call: TRBV3-1
j_call: TRBJ2-5
cdr3_length: 16
cdr3_nt: TGTGCCAGCAGACACCGCGACCCGCTATCCCAAGAGACCCAGTACTTC
cdr3_aa: CASRHRDPLSQETQYF